Following are 22 T cell receptor beta chains from one sample sequenced in a study of shared clonotypes between healthy human individuals. Some clones are missing from TCRdb's copy, which holds only in-frame ones; the method was immunoSEQ multiplex PCR. The sample includes roughly 330,000 clones, approximately 74% seen only once; the top ten take 9% to 12%. Sequenced sample: memory CD4+ T cells sorted from blood. Subset reported: CD45RA-negative fraction. The receptors stem from a man aged 25-45 years in good health.

This clone was recorded a few times. J is TRBJ1-2 and V is TRBV14; no clear D. Trimming took off 0 bases at V and 4 bases at J, with 3 bases between the two ends. The germline V gene encodes CDR1 SGHDN and CDR2 FVKESK. The CDR3 totals 12 residues. The CDR3 loop reads CASSQDAYGYTF. Here the CDR3 DNA reads TGTGCCAGCAGCCAAGACGCCTATGGCTACACCTTC.

The table lists this clone with a few counts. The gene calls are TRBV6-1 and TRBJ2-7; perhaps TRBD1 as D (6 bases). Germline V CDR1 and CDR2: MNHNS, SASEGT. Trimming left V 6 bases short and J 3 bases short, with 6 bases between. CDR3 length: 11 amino acids. The chain's CDR3 is CASRQGYEQYF. The CDR3 nucleotides are TGTGCCAGCAGACAGGGCTACGAGCAGTACTTC.

The V gene is TRBV6-1, the J gene TRBJ2-7, with D tentatively TRBD2 (5 bases). V lost 3 bases and J 4 bases, leaving 7 bases between the germline ends. This CDR3 is 12 amino acids long. The germline CDR1 and CDR2 sequences are MNHNS and SASEGT. The CDR3 reads CASSDRGYEQYF. The CDR3 nucleotides read TGTGCCAGCAGTGATAGAGGGTACGAGCAGTACTTC.

The rearrangement links TRBV11-2 to TRBJ2-7; perhaps TRBD2 as D (6 bases). Looked up from germline, CDR1 is SGHAT and CDR2 is FQNNGV. With 1 base removed from V and 0 bases from J, the gap between germline ends came to 13 bases. The CDR3 covers 16 residues. For the CDR3, the DNA is TGTGCCAGCAGCTTAGGGTTCGGAGGGGTCTCCTACGAGCAGTACTTC. This encodes CASSLGFGGVSYEQYF.

The sample holds many counts of this clone. The chain links TRBV7-3 to TRBJ2-2; TRBD1 might be the D (6 bases). Trimming left V 4 bases short and J 4 bases short, with 13 bases between. CDR3 length: 15 amino acids. Germline V gene sequence: CDR1 SGHTA, CDR2 FQGTGA. CDR3 amino acids: CASSSIGGRTGELFF. Here the CDR3 DNA reads TGTGCCAGCAGCTCGATAGGGGGTCGCACCGGGGAGCTGTTTTTT. The full variable domain, completed using reference TRBV7-3 and TRBJ2-2, is GAGVSQTPSNKVTEKGKYVELRCDPISGHTALYWYRQSLGQGPEFLIYFQGTGAADDSGLPNDRFFAVRPEGSVSTLKIQRTERGDSAVYLCASSSIGGRTGELFFGEGSRLTVL.

V is TRBV5-1 and J is TRBJ1-2, with D possibly matching TRBD1 (5 bases). Germline lookup yields CDR1 SGHRS and CDR2 YFSETQ. The germline V and J ends were trimmed by 4 bases and 0 bases, with 10 bases remaining between them. There are 14 residues in the CDR3. CDR3 in amino acids: CASSPRVANYGYTF. As DNA, the CDR3 is TGCGCCAGCAGCCCCAGGGTAGCTAACTATGGCTACACCTTC.

The rearrangement uses TRBV7-2 and TRBJ1-1; D is uncertain. This CDR3 is built from 12 residues. V was cut by 5 bases and J by 7 bases, with 11 bases left in between. Germline loops: CDR1 SGHTA, CDR2 FQGNSA. CDR3 in amino acids: CASSVTNHEAFF. The CDR3 DNA is TGTGCCAGCAGCGTAACGAACCATGAAGCTTTCTTT.

This clone has a count of ten or more. Other DNA variants within this sample encode the same CDR3. The chain uses TRBV28 and TRBJ2-2; no clear D. CDR3 length: 15 residues. Germline CDR1 and CDR2: MDHEN and SYDVKM. Trimming cost V 2 bases and J 1 base, with 8 bases left between them. The CDR3: CASSLTSGNTGELFF. The CDR3 region has the DNA TGTGCCAGCAGTTTAACCTCAGGGAACACCGGGGAGCTGTTTTTT.

The genes are TRBV4-1 and TRBJ2-1; tentative D call: TRBD2 (6 bases). CDR3 length: 15 amino acids. Germline V gives CDR1 MGHRA, CDR2 YSYEKL. Trimming took off 1 base at V and 5 bases at J, with 12 bases between the two ends. CDR3 region: CASSQGRLDNNEQFF. As DNA, the CDR3 is TGCGCCAGCAGCCAAGGTCGACTAGATAACAATGAGCAGTTCTTC.

This chain connects TRBV5-1 to TRBJ2-1, with a possible D match to TRBD1 (6 bases). With 4 bases removed from V and 3 bases from J, the gap between germline ends came to 14 bases. In germline, CDR1 is SGHRS, CDR2 YFSETQ. The CDR3 has 15 amino acids. The CDR3 region is CASSLGQKSYNEQFF. In nucleotides, the CDR3 is TGCGCCAGCAGCCTCGGACAGAAAAGCTACAATGAGCAGTTCTTC.

This chain links TRBV28 with TRBJ2-7; tentatively, D is TRBD1 or TRBD2 (6 bases each). Germline CDR1 reads MDHEN; CDR2 reads SYDVKM. With 7 bases removed from V and 1 base from J, the gap between germline ends came to 20 bases. The CDR3 consists of 16 residues. CDR3 sequence: CASTDRSGALSYEQYF. The CDR3 bases are TGTGCCAGCACCGACCGGTCGGGGGCTTTGTCCTACGAGCAGTACTTC.

This clone was detected only once. Written as DNA, the CDR3 is TGCGCCAGCAGCGGGGGGGAGGTTCGGACCCTTTTCTCCTACGAGCAGTACTTC. Its translation is CASSGGEVRTLFSYEQYF. This chain uses TRBV5-1 with TRBJ2-7; 7 nucleotides agree with TRBD2. The J segment lost 0 bases and the V segment lost 4 bases, leaving 16 bases of the junction unmatched. CDR3 length: 18 residues. The germline V gene encodes CDR1 SGHRS and CDR2 YFSETQ.

About this clone: Other DNA sequences of this sample code for an identical CDR3. This chain connects TRBV11-2 to TRBJ2-1; D might be TRBD2 (5 bases). This CDR3 has 13 amino acids. V was cut by 1 base and J by 7 bases, with 8 bases left in between. In germline, CDR1 is SGHAT, CDR2 FQNNGV. The CDR3 spells CASSLVRGNEQFF. The CDR3 DNA is TGTGCCAGCAGCTTAGTTCGAGGGAATGAGCAGTTCTTC.

V usage is TRBV6-1 and J usage is TRBJ1-1; D uncertain. V shed 3 bases and J shed 8 bases, with 10 bases lying between them. CDR3 length: 12 amino acids. Germline values: CDR1 MNHNS, CDR2 SASEGT. The DNA for the CDR3 is TGTGCCAGCAGTGACGCCGCATCGGAAGCTTTCTTT. Amino acids: CASSDAASEAFF.

The J gene is TRBJ2-5, the V gene TRBV4-2; the D is unclear. CDR1 is LGHNA, CDR2 YNFKEQ, per germline. This CDR3 contains 13 residues. The V and J ends lost 0 bases and 5 bases respectively, with 7 bases between them. The CDR3 coding sequence is TGTGCCAGCAGCCAAGAGCCGCGGGAGACCCAGTACTTC. Its protein is CASSQEPRETQYF.

V gene TRBV7-2 combines with J gene TRBJ2-1; tentative D call: TRBD1 (5 bases). Looked up from germline, CDR1 is SGHTA and CDR2 is FQGNSA. The CDR3 has 18 amino acids. Between the trimmed V and J ends, which lost 2 bases and 4 bases, there was a span of 21 bases. CDR3 residues: CASSLWGPSYRLYNEQFF. In DNA, the CDR3 is TGTGCCAGCAGCTTATGGGGTCCTAGTTACAGGTTATACAATGAGCAGTTCTTC.

For this clone: This likely reflects a read error, since a far larger clone is one base away. Other DNA sequences in this specimen translate into the identical CDR3. The rearrangement uses TRBV5-1 and TRBJ1-5, with D hard to call. V lost 0 bases, J lost 1 base, and 8 bases lay in between. This CDR3 spans 15 amino acids. Germline V gives CDR1 SGHRS, CDR2 YFSETQ. Here the CDR3 reads CASSLGPASNQPQHF. CDR3 DNA sequence: TGCGCCAGCAGCTTGGGACCGGCCAGCAATCAGCCCCAGCATTTT.

This sequence joins TRBV2 and TRBJ2-2, with 8 bases that match TRBD2. Trimming took 5 bases from V and 0 from J; bases not matched to a gene: 2. The CDR3 consists of 15 residues. CDR1 is SNHLY and CDR2 is FYNNEI in the germline V gene. The CDR3 sequence: CASSSGLANTGELFF. Written as DNA, the CDR3 is TGTGCCAGCAGTTCGGGACTAGCGAACACCGGGGAGCTGTTTTTT.

The V gene is TRBV28, the J gene TRBJ1-1; 10 bases fit TRBD1. Germline CDR1 and CDR2: MDHEN and SYDVKM. The CDR3 extends over 15 amino acids. V shed 7 bases and J 3 bases; nucleotides not matched to a gene: 8. The CDR3, as DNA: TGTGCCAGCAAGACAGGGGGCCTCGGTGACACTGAAGCTTTCTTT. Translating it yields CASKTGGLGDTEAFF.

The V call is TRBV29-1, the J call TRBJ2-3; D tentatively reads TRBD1 or TRBD2 (5 bases each). The CDR3 extends over 14 amino acids. Trimming removed 4 bases from V and 2 bases from J, with 13 bases in between. Germline V gene data show CDR1 as SQVTM and CDR2 as ANQGSEA. CDR3 residues: CSVAPGDVTDTQYF. The CDR3 DNA is TGCAGCGTTGCCCCCGGGGACGTCACAGATACGCAGTATTTT.

The rearrangement joins TRBV6-1 to TRBJ2-7; 7 nucleotides align to TRBD1. CDR1 and CDR2 from the germline V gene are MNHNS and SASEGT. The junction had 12 bases not matched to a gene; V was cut back by 4 bases and J by 0 bases. CDR3 length: 17 amino acids. Here the CDR3 reads CASSGPTDRAFSYEQYF. CDR3 coding DNA: TGTGCCAGCAGTGGTCCTACCGACAGGGCTTTCTCCTACGAGCAGTACTTC.

The V and J genes are TRBV4-1 and TRBJ2-3, with TRBD1 matching 12 bases. The trim removed 3 bases at V and 3 bases at J, leaving 4 bases unmatched. The CDR3 length is 16 residues. Germline CDR1 is MGHRA and CDR2 is YSYEKL. CDR3: CASSQGTGGWTDTQYF. CDR3 in DNA: TGCGCCAGCAGCCAGGGGACAGGGGGCTGGACAGATACGCAGTATTTT.